Sequencing of this T cell receptor beta chain was carried out in a study of blood T cell repertoires in COVID-19. Study context: Acute-phase and convalescent COVID-19 samples originated in the United States, Italy and Spain.

This study enrolled people aged 18 to 89 from 24 US geographic areas. Participant-given clinical history determined each cohort assignment. Generated by immunoSEQ multiplex PCR, the TCRdb table keeps only in-frame clones and is missing some. The table includes 120,000 to 150,000 clones, 88% detected once. The V and J ends lost 4 bases and 2 bases, in that order; junction bases with no gene match: 11. The CDR3 runs to 16 residues. CDR1 is SGHRS, CDR2 YFSETQ, per germline. The sequencing input was PBMCs or T cells enriched from blood (not recorded which). This TCR came from a woman under 40 with acute COVID-19. The V and J genes are TRBV5-1 and TRBJ2-7; 8 bases match TRBD2. The CDR3 nucleotides are TGCGCCAGCAGCCCAAGTGGGAGCGGGGGAACCTACGAGCAGTACTTC. This encodes CASSPSGSGGTYEQYF.